Listed here are 9 T cell receptor beta chains from one sample, sequenced in a study of blood T cell repertoires in COVID-19. Clones were sequenced by immunoSEQ multiplex PCR, and TCRdb holds only the in-frame ones, with some missing. The table includes around 94,000 clones, roughly 90% detected once. Sequencing used peripheral blood. The source is a woman aged 45-65 years with COVID-19, enrolled during active disease.

This chain uses TRBV15 with TRBJ2-7, with a possible D match to TRBD1 (5 bases). The CDR3 sequence is 14 residues long. V shed 3 bases and J shed 2 bases, with 11 bases lying between them. The germline CDR1 and CDR2 sequences are LNHNV and YYDKDF (reference sequence). CDR3 sequence (DNA): TGTGCCACCAGCAGGGATGCAGGGACCTACGAGCAGTACTTC. Its translation: CATSRDAGTYEQYF.

The V call is TRBV7-8, the J call TRBJ2-3; tentatively, D is TRBD2 (5 bases). V shed 4 bases and J shed 7 bases, with 21 bases lying between them. The CDR3 runs to 16 residues. CDR1 and CDR2 (germline): SGHVS, FQNEAQ. The CDR3 region is CASSSILHRGLHTQYF. The CDR3 nucleotides read TGTGCCAGCAGCTCCATCCTGCACCGGGGTCTCCATACGCAGTATTTT.

In its sample, this clone was seen once. The rearrangement links TRBV5-1 to TRBJ2-6, with TRBD1 matching over 8 bases. The germline V gene encodes CDR1 SGHRS and CDR2 YFSETQ. Trimming took 6 bases from V and 3 from J; bases not matched to a gene: 11. This CDR3 comprises 17 residues. CDR3 in DNA: TGCGCCAGCAACCCCGGACAGGGCGTAGGTGGGGCCAACGTCCTGACTTTC. Its translation is CASNPGQGVGGANVLTF.

The count of this clone is one. The chain uses TRBV11-1 and TRBJ1-2; TRBD1 agrees at 7 bases. Germline-derived CDR1 and CDR2 are SGHAT and FQDESV (reference sequence). CDR3 length: 13 amino acids. After removal of 6 bases from V and 6 bases from J, the junction contained 7 bases not matched to a gene. The CDR3 loop reads CASSFGGQNGYTF. CDR3 in DNA: TGTGCCAGCAGTTTCGGGGGACAGAATGGCTACACCTTC.

The chain recombines TRBV28 with TRBJ1-6, with TRBD1 as a possible D gene (6 bases). Germline V lookup: CDR1 MDHEN, CDR2 SYDVKM. V lost 4 bases to trimming and J lost 10 bases, with 23 bases between them. This CDR3 contains 17 residues. CDR3 DNA sequence: TGTGCCAGCAGTTCATACGCCATACAGGGTGCCAAATCACCCCTCCACTTT. Its translation is CASSSYAIQGAKSPLHF.

The V and J genes are TRBV19 and TRBJ2-3; the D gene is possibly TRBD1 (6 bases). CDR1 is LNHDA and CDR2 is SQIVND in the germline V gene (reference sequence). V was pared by 5 bases and J by 3 bases, with 15 bases between. The length of the CDR3 is 15 residues. This chain's CDR3 is CASSLRQDRTDTQYF. CDR3 bases: TGTGCCAGTAGTCTACGACAGGATAGGACAGATACGCAGTATTTT.

The chain combines TRBV3-1 (or the pseudogene TRBV3-2) with TRBJ2-2; D is undetermined. CDR1 and CDR2 (germline): LGHDT, YNNKEL (reference sequence). This CDR3 has 16 amino acids. V was clipped by 2 bases and J by 0 bases, with 10 bases between them. CDR3 in DNA: TGTGCCAGCAGCCAACGTCGCCAGGCGAACACCGGGGAGCTGTTTTTT. Amino acid sequence: CASSQRRQANTGELFF.

V usage is TRBV24-1 and J usage is TRBJ2-3; 7 bases fit TRBD2. Unmatched junction bases numbered 11, after V lost 4 bases and J lost 2 bases. The V gene's germline CDR1 is KGHDR and CDR2 SFDVKD. CDR3 length equals 17 residues. The CDR3 region has the DNA TGTGCCACCAGTGAGCTCGCTAGCGGTGGGATCACAGATACGCAGTATTTT. Residues: CATSELASGGITDTQYF.

This chain joins TRBV5-1 and TRBJ2-2; 9 bases are a match to TRBD1. The CDR3 is 17 amino acids. J was trimmed by 6 bases and V by 3 bases; bases with no gene match: 12. Germline assignment: CDR1 SGHRS and CDR2 YFSETQ. The CDR3 DNA reads TGCGCCAGCAGCTACACTATGGACAGGGGTCAATCCGGGGAGCTGTTTTTT. Protein: CASSYTMDRGQSGELFF.